Reported below is one TCR beta chain. Its specificity is not known. Sequencing was preceded by expansion of antigen-specific CD4+ T cells with viral peptide pools in the ViraFEST assay. With approximately 9 days of culture completed, CD4+ T cells were isolated. Either the BNT162b2 or mRNA-1273 vaccine was given to participants in two doses. Fresh IL-2-containing medium replaced half the medium on days 3 and 7. The entry originates in a study of vaccination effects on CD4 cells after COVID-19. Assay: immunoSEQ multiplex PCR; the TCRdb copy retains only in-frame clones and omits some. The sample records more than 13,000 clones, under 80% being singletons. The receptor's source is a human donor who received a COVID-19 vaccine. Sequencing was performed on CD4+ T cells from PBMCs cultured with HCoV-NL63 spike peptides, taken after COVID-19 vaccination.

For the CDR3, the DNA is TGCGCCAGCAGCTTGGAAGGGTATGGCTACACCTTC. Protein product: CASSLEGYGYTF. This sequence joins TRBV5-1 and TRBJ1-2; D is ambiguous. Germline V lookup: CDR1 SGHRS, CDR2 YFSETQ. The CDR3 is made up of 12 amino acids. Trimming took 0 bases from V and 5 from J, leaving 5 bases between them.